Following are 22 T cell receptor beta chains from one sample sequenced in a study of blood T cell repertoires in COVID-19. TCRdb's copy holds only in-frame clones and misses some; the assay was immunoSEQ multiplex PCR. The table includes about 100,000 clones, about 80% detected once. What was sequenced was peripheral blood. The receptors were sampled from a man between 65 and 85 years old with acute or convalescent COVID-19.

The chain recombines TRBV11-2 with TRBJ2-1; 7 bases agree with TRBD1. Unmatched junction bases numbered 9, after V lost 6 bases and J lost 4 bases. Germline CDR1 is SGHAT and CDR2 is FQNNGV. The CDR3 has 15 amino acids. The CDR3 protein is CASSISRQGYNEQFF. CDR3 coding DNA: TGTGCCAGCAGTATAAGCCGACAGGGTTACAATGAGCAGTTCTTC.

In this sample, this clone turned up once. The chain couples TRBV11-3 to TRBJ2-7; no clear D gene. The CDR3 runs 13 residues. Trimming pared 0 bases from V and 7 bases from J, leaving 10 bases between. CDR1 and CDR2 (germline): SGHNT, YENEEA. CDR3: CASSLESKTEQYF. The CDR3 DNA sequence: TGTGCCAGCAGCTTAGAATCCAAGACAGAGCAGTACTTC.

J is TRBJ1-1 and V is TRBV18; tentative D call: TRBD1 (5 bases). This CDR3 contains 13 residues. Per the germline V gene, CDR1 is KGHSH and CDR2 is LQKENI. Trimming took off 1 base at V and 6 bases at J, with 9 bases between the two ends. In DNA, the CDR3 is TGTGCCAGCTCACCACTACAGGAATCTGAAGCTTTCTTT. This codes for CASSPLQESEAFF.

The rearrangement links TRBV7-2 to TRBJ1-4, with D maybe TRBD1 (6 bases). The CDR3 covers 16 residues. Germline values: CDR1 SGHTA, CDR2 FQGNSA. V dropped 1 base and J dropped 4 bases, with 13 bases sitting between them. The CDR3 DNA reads TGTGCCAGCAGCTTAGTTGCGTCAGGGGTTAATGAAAAACTGTTTTTT. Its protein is CASSLVASGVNEKLFF.

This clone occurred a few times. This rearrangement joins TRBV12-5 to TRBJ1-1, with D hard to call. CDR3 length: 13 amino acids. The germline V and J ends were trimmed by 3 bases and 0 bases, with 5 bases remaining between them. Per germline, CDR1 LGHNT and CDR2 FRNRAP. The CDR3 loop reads CASGFLLNTEAFF. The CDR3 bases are TGTGCTAGTGGTTTCCTTCTGAACACTGAAGCTTTCTTT.

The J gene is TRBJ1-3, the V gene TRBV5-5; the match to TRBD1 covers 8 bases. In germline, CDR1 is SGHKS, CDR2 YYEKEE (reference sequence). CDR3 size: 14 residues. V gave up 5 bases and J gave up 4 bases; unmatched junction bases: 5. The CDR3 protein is CASRVTGEGNTIYF. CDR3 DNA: TGTGCCAGCAGGGTGACAGGGGAAGGAAACACCATATATTTT.

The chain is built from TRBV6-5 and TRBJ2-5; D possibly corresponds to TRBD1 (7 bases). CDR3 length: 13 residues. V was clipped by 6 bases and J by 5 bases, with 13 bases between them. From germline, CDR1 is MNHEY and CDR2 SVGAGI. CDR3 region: CASRLSGGETQYF. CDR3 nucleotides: TGTGCCAGCAGACTATCAGGGGGGGAGACCCAGTACTTC.

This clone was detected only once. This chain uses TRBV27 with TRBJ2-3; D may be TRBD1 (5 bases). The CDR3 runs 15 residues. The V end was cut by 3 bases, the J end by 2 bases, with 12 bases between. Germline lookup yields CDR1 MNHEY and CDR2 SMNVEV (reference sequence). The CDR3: CASSFQRQLTDTQYF. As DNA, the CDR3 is TGTGCCAGCAGTTTCCAAAGACAGCTCACAGATACGCAGTATTTT.

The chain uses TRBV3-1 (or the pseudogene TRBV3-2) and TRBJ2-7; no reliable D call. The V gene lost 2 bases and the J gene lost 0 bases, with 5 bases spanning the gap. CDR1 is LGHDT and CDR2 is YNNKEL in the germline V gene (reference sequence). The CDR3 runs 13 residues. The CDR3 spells CASSQLSSYEQYF. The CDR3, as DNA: TGTGCCAGCAGCCAATTATCCTCCTACGAGCAGTACTTC.

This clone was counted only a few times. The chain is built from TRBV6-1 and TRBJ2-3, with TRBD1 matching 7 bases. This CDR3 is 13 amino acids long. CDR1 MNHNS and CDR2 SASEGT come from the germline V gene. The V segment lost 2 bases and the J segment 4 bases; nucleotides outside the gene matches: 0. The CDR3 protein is CASSEQGADTQYF. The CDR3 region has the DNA TGTGCCAGCAGTGAACAGGGGGCAGATACGCAGTATTTT.

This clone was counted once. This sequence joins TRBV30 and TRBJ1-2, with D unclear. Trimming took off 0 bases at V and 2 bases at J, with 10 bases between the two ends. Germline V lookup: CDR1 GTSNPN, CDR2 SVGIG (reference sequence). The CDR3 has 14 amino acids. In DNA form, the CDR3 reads TGTGCCTGGAGTGTACCACAGTACAACTATGGCTACACCTTC. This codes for CAWSVPQYNYGYTF.

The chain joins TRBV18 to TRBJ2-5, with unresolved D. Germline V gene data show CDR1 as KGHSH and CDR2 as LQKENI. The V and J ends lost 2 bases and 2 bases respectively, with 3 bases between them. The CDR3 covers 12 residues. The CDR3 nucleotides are TGTGCCAGCTCACCATATCAAGAGACCCAGTACTTC. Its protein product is CASSPYQETQYF.

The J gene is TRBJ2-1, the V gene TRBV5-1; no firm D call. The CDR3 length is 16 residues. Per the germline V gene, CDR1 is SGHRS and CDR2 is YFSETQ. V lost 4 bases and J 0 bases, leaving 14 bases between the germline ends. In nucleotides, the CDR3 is TGCGCCAGCAGCCCCGACACACAAAGCTCCTACAATGAGCAGTTCTTC. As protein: CASSPDTQSSYNEQFF.

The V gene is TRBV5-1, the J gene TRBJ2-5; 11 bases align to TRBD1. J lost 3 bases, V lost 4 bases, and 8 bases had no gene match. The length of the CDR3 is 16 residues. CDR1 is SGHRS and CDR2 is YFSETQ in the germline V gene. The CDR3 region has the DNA TGCGCCAGCAGCCGTGGGGACAGGGGGAGCGAAGAGACCCAGTACTTC. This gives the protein CASSRGDRGSEETQYF.

Here the CDR3 reads CASSEVFYQPQHF. As DNA, the CDR3 is TGTGCCAGCAGTGAAGTGTTCTATCAGCCCCAGCATTTT. This chain joins TRBV6-1 and TRBJ1-5; no definite D call. Germline CDR1 is MNHNS and CDR2 is SASEGT. The CDR3 runs 13 residues. V was pared by 1 base and J by 5 bases, with 6 bases between.

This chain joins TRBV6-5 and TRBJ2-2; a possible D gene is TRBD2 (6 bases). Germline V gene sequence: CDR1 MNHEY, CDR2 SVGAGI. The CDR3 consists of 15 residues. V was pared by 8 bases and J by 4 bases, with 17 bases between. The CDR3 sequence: CASGSSWGGTGELFF. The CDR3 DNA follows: TGTGCCAGCGGCTCCAGCTGGGGAGGCACCGGGGAGCTGTTTTTT.

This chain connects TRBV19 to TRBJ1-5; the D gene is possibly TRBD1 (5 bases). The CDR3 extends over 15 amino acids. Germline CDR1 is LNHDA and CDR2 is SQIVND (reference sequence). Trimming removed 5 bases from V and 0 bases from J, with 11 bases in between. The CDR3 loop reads CASSPDGASNQPQHF. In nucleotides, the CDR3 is TGTGCCAGTAGTCCCGATGGGGCTAGCAATCAGCCCCAGCATTTT.

As DNA, the CDR3 is TGTGCCAGCAGCTCCGGACAGGGCGACACTGAAGCTTTCTTT. Translated: CASSSGQGDTEAFF. V is TRBV3-1 (or the pseudogene TRBV3-2) and J is TRBJ1-1; TRBD1 aligns across 8 bases. Germline CDR1 is LGHDT and CDR2 is YNNKEL (reference sequence). The CDR3 runs 14 residues. With 5 bases clipped from V and 3 bases from J, the junction kept 5 bases outside the gene matches.

Here the CDR3 reads CASSYRPGGKETQYF. The CDR3, as DNA: TGTGCCAGCAGTTACCGGCCAGGGGGGAAAGAGACCCAGTACTTC. The J gene is TRBJ2-5, the V gene TRBV6-2 or TRBV6-3; D may be TRBD1 (7 bases). V lost 2 bases and J lost 3, with 13 bases in between. The CDR3 is 15 amino acids. Germline CDR1 MNHEY, CDR2 SVGEGT.

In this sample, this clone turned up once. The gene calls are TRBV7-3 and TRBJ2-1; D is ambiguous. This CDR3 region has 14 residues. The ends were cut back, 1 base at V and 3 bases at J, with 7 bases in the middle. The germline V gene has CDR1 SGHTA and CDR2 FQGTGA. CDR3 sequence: CASSLIQNYNEQFF. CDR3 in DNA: TGTGCCAGCAGCTTAATCCAGAACTACAATGAGCAGTTCTTC. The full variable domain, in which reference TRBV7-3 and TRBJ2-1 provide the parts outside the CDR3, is GAGVSQTPSNKVTEKGKYVELRCDPISGHTALYWYRQSLGQGPEFLIYFQGTGAADDSGLPNDRFFAVRPEGSVSTLKIQRTERGDSAVYLCASSLIQNYNEQFFGPGTRLTVL.

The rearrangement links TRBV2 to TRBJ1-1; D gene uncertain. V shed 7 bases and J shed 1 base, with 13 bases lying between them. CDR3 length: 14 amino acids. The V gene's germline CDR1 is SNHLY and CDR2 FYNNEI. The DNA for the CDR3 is TGTGCCAGCACCGAAGGCGCGGGGAACACTGAAGCTTTCTTT. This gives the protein CASTEGAGNTEAFF.

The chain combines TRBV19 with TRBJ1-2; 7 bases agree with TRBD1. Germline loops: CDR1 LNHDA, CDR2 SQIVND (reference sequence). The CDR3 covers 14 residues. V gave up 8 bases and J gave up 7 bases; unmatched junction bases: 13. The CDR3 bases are TGTGCCAGTGAGGAGGGGACACAGGGGAGTGGCTACACCTTC. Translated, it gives CASEEGTQGSGYTF.